This T cell receptor (beta chain) was sequenced for a study of identical twins. Study-wide results and limits: One should note that invariant MAIT and iNKT cells could partly confound zero-insertion analyses.

Each CDR3 protein is one row after TCRdb ran MiXCR on the 5' RACE reads. Here the sample spans hundreds of thousands of distinct CDR3 sequences, 18% being singletons. Trimming pared 5 bases from V and 6 bases from J, leaving 13 bases between. CDR3 length: 14 amino acids. CDR1 and CDR2 (germline): MNHEY, SVGEGT. A word on this clonotype: Its antigen is unidentified.

The same sample was also used in a study of T cells expressing NK-cell markers. This second report adds: Sequencing of TCR beta repertoires drew on sorted CD3+CD56+NKG2C+, CD3+CD56+NKG2C- and CD3+CD56-NKG2C+ T cells. Over 5 donors had dominant NKG2C+ clonotypes that comprised about 1.0-8% of their CD8+ T cells. A handful of donors showed these clonotypes also leading the CD3+CD56-NKG2C+ fraction.

Sequencing was carried out using PBMCs. The V gene is TRBV6-2 or TRBV6-3, the J gene TRBJ2-2; D is possibly TRBD2 (6 bases). This TCR was recovered from a woman aged 18-35 years in good health. CDR3 in amino acids: CASSVLPGAGELFF. The DNA for the CDR3 is TGTGCCAGCAGTGTGCTCCCGGGGGCCGGGGAGCTGTTTTTT.